This record concerns one T cell receptor beta chain sequence. Treatment denoted: some 20 received Ad26.COV2.S at low or high dose, single or two shots; roughly five received placebo; per-sample allocation not given. Sample collection was performed on day 63 after the first vaccine or placebo injection. Ad26.COV2.S expressed prefusion-stabilized spike from the original Wuhan strain. The data originate from a study of Ad26.COV2.S vaccination and SARS-CoV-2 variants. In the study overall: Into the muscle, Ad26.COV2.S was dosed once or twice, 56 days apart.

Assay: immunoSEQ multiplex PCR; the TCRdb copy retains only in-frame clones and omits some. The data show more than 400,000 clones, around 93% seen once. CDR3 length: 15 residues. Trimming removed 6 bases at V and 8 bases at J, with 20 bases between. Germline V gives CDR1 LNHNV, CDR2 YYDKDF (reference sequence). The chain joins TRBV15 to TRBJ2-1; tentatively, D is TRBD1 or TRBD2 (6 bases each). Sample: peripheral blood, taken in a trial of Ad26.COV2.S vaccine versus placebo. The TCR originated in a person between 18 and 59 years old who received the Ad26.COV2.S COVID-19 vaccine or a placebo. The CDR3: CATRLSRGAIYEQFF. DNA of the CDR3: TGTGCCACCAGGCTAAGTAGGGGGGCGATCTATGAGCAGTTCTTC.